The 7 T cell receptor beta chains below come from one sample, sequenced in a study of blood T cell repertoires in COVID-19. Sequencing used immunoSEQ multiplex PCR; TCRdb keeps in-frame clones, though not all of them. The sample holds roughly 150,000 clones, around four fifths seen once. Sequenced sample: peripheral blood. The receptors derive from a woman of 80 years or more with acute or convalescent COVID-19.

This clone was seen only a few times. This sequence joins TRBV30 and TRBJ2-1; tentative D call: TRBD2 (6 bases). Per the germline V gene, CDR1 is GTSNPN and CDR2 is SVGIG (reference sequence). This CDR3 comprises 16 residues. The V and J ends lost 3 bases and 5 bases respectively, with 20 bases between them. CDR3 in DNA: TGTGCCTGGAGCCCCCTAGAACCGGGACTGAACAATGAGCAGTTCTTC. This gives the protein CAWSPLEPGLNNEQFF.

J is TRBJ2-2 and V is TRBV2, with 9 nucleotides matching TRBD1. Germline V gene sequence: CDR1 SNHLY, CDR2 FYNNEI. The CDR3 is made up of 15 amino acids. Trimming removed 8 bases from V and 6 bases from J; junction bases left unmatched: 10. The CDR3 region is CASGRDRGYSGELFF. The CDR3, as DNA: TGTGCCAGCGGACGAGACAGGGGGTATTCCGGGGAGCTGTTTTTT.

This chain connects TRBV20-1 to TRBJ1-2; no firm D call. Trimming shortened V by 3 bases and J by 0 bases, and 11 bases separated the two germline ends. Per the germline V gene, CDR1 is DFQATT and CDR2 is SNEGSKA (reference sequence). CDR3 length: 14 amino acids. CDR3 in amino acids: CSASHGGANYGYTF. CDR3 DNA sequence: TGCAGTGCTAGTCACGGCGGAGCTAACTATGGCTACACCTTC.

This rearrangement joins TRBV5-1 to TRBJ1-5; 12 nucleotides agree with TRBD1. The germline gives CDR1 SGHRS, CDR2 YFSETQ. V was clipped by 5 bases and J by 5 bases; unmatched bases: 5. This CDR3 has 15 residues. CDR3 residues: CASRAGTGGDQPQHF. CDR3 in DNA: TGCGCCAGCAGGGCCGGGACAGGGGGCGATCAGCCCCAGCATTTT.

The V gene is TRBV19, the J gene TRBJ2-2, with a possible D match to TRBD2 (6 bases). Trimming took off 3 bases at V and 5 bases at J, with 16 bases between the two ends. This CDR3 has 16 amino acids. Germline V gene sequence: CDR1 LNHDA, CDR2 SQIVND (reference sequence). The CDR3: CASSMRRGWSTGELFF. The CDR3 bases are TGTGCCAGTAGTATGCGGAGGGGTTGGTCGACCGGGGAGCTGTTTTTT.

This clone showed up just once. At one boundary the junction diverges from the germline segment, which might be a read error. The chain carries TRBV12-3 or TRBV12-4 and TRBJ1-1, with D unclear. The CDR3 runs 12 residues. The CDR3 DNA reads as TGTGCCAGCAGCTTAGTTATTTCTGAAGCTTTCTTT. Residues: CASSLVISEAFF.

The chain combines TRBV7-9 with TRBJ2-1; TRBD2 matches 10 bases. The V gene end was trimmed by 5 bases and the J gene end by 6 bases; junction bases not matched to a gene: 7. The CDR3 totals 15 residues. Germline CDR1 reads SEHNR; CDR2 reads FQNEAQ (reference sequence). This CDR3 reads CASSRWTSGGNEQFF. CDR3 sequence (DNA): TGTGCCAGCAGCCGTTGGACTAGCGGCGGCAATGAGCAGTTCTTC.